A single sample is the source of the 14 T cell receptor beta chains below, sequenced in a study of cytomegalovirus exposure and HLA in healthy donors. Both 60 Vbeta primers and 13 Jbeta primers went into the PCR. Libraries were prepared by immunoSEQ multiplex PCR; TCRdb keeps only in-frame clonotypes and omits some of them. The table records some 190,000 clones, 82% of them present only once. The sequencing input was PBMCs. Receptor source: a middle-aged man in good health and CMV-seronegative.

V is TRBV28 and J is TRBJ1-1; tentative D call: TRBD1 (6 bases). This CDR3 has 18 residues. Per germline, CDR1 MDHEN and CDR2 SYDVKM. V lost 0 bases and J lost 6, with 23 bases in between. The CDR3 nucleotides read TGTGCCAGCAGTTTATGGGGGGTAGAGGGGGGGCAAGGGCCTGAAGCTTTCTTT. Its translation: CASSLWGVEGGQGPEAFF. The full variable domain, with the rest looked up from reference TRBV28 and TRBJ1-1, is DVKVTQSSRYLVKRTGEKVFLECVQDMDHENMFWYRQDPGLGLRLIYFSYDVKMKEKGDIPEGYSVSREKKERFSLILESASTNQTSMYLCASSLWGVEGGQGPEAFFGQGTRLTVV.

The chain has TRBV2 and TRBJ1-3; perhaps TRBD1 as D (5 bases). CDR3 length: 18 amino acids. V dropped 6 bases and J dropped 1 base, with 22 bases sitting between them. Germline CDR1 reads SNHLY; CDR2 reads FYNNEI. CDR3 in amino acids: CASSRRGGLPTSGNTIYF. CDR3 DNA sequence: TGTGCCAGCAGCCGCCGGGGGGGGTTACCGACGTCTGGAAACACCATATATTTT.

This rearrangement joins TRBV6-1 to TRBJ2-7, with D maybe TRBD2 (5 bases). Germline CDR1 MNHNS, CDR2 SASEGT. The CDR3 sequence is 15 residues long. With 2 bases removed from V and 1 base from J, the gap between germline ends came to 12 bases. The CDR3 DNA is TGTGCCAGCAGTGAATTGAGTAGGAGGTCCTACGAGCAGTACTTC. As protein: CASSELSRRSYEQYF.

This clone was counted a few times. This chain links TRBV6-5 with TRBJ2-7; 7 bases line up with TRBD1. The CDR3 spans 14 residues. The germline gives CDR1 MNHEY, CDR2 SVGAGI. The V gene end was trimmed by 2 bases and the J gene end by 2 bases; junction bases not matched to a gene: 3. CDR3 in amino acids: CASSYETGPYEQYF. CDR3 sequence (DNA): TGTGCCAGCAGTTACGAGACAGGGCCCTACGAGCAGTACTTC.

A note on this clone: A read error may produce the germline difference seen at one junction end. Different DNA sequences within this sample yield the same CDR3. This chain uses TRBV7-2 with TRBJ2-7; D perhaps matches TRBD1 (6 bases). Germline V lookup: CDR1 SGHTA, CDR2 FQGNSA. The CDR3 runs 14 residues. CDR3 residues: CASSQSRGPYEQYF. Here the CDR3 DNA reads TGCGCCAGCAGCCAAAGCAGGGGACCCTACGAGCAGTACTTC.

This chain joins TRBV7-9 and TRBJ1-4, with a possible D match to TRBD1 (5 bases). Germline V gene data show CDR1 as SEHNR and CDR2 as FQNEAQ (reference sequence). V was cut by 2 bases and J by 7 bases, with 11 bases left in between. This CDR3 is 14 amino acids long. CDR3 in amino acids: CASSLRGGGEKLFF. The CDR3 region has the DNA TGTGCCAGCAGCTTAAGGGGAGGAGGTGAAAAACTGTTTTTT.

This clone was seen only once. The V gene is TRBV2, the J gene TRBJ2-3; the match to TRBD2 covers 10 bases. The CDR3 is 15 amino acids. CDR1 is SNHLY, CDR2 FYNNEI, per germline. V lost 1 base and J lost 7; bases outside the gene matches: 5. The CDR3: CASSEVGTSVNTQYF. CDR3 coding DNA: TGTGCCAGCAGTGAAGTTGGGACTAGCGTAAATACGCAGTATTTT.

In this sample, this clone turned up once. This chain connects TRBV18 to TRBJ2-7; D is possibly TRBD2 (6 bases). This CDR3 region has 16 residues. V was cut by 6 bases and J by 2 bases, with 20 bases left in between. The germline CDR1 and CDR2 sequences are KGHSH and LQKENI. The CDR3 loop reads CASSRTGSSAAYEQYF. In DNA form, the CDR3 reads TGTGCCAGCTCGCGCACTGGTTCTAGCGCTGCCTACGAGCAGTACTTC.

This chain joins TRBV7-2 and TRBJ2-1, with 14 bases that match TRBD2. The trim removed 7 bases at V and 7 bases at J, leaving 3 bases unmatched. Germline V lookup: CDR1 SGHTA, CDR2 FQGNSA. This CDR3 is 14 amino acids long. The CDR3: CASKTSGRGNEQFF. DNA of the CDR3: TGTGCCAGCAAGACTAGCGGGAGGGGAAATGAGCAGTTCTTC.

This clone was seen more than once but under ten times. V gene TRBV28 combines with J gene TRBJ2-1, with D maybe TRBD2 (6 bases). The ends were cut back, 7 bases at V and 9 bases at J, with 19 bases in the middle. The CDR3 consists of 14 residues. The V gene's germline CDR1 is MDHEN and CDR2 SYDVKM. The CDR3 DNA reads TGTGCCAGCACTTCCCCTAACGGGGGAGGTGAGCAGTTCTTC. This gives the protein CASTSPNGGGEQFF. The whole variable domain, filled in from reference TRBV28 and TRBJ2-1, reads DVKVTQSSRYLVKRTGEKVFLECVQDMDHENMFWYRQDPGLGLRLIYFSYDVKMKEKGDIPEGYSVSREKKERFSLILESASTNQTSMYLCASTSPNGGGEQFFGPGTRLTVL.

The chain is built from TRBV6-6 and TRBJ2-2; TRBD1 aligns across 8 bases. The V segment lost 4 bases and the J segment 2 bases; nucleotides outside the gene matches: 6. Germline CDR1 and CDR2: MNHNY and SVGAGI (reference sequence). The CDR3 is made up of 16 amino acids. This CDR3 is CASSSPSGGNTGELFF. CDR3 coding DNA: TGTGCCAGCAGTTCTCCTTCAGGGGGCAACACCGGGGAGCTGTTTTTT.

This chain connects TRBV15 to TRBJ1-4, with TRBD1 identical over 9 bases. There are 15 residues in the CDR3. In germline, CDR1 is LNHNV, CDR2 YYDKDF (reference sequence). The V segment lost 3 bases and the J segment 7 bases; nucleotides outside the gene matches: 6. The CDR3 loop reads CATSRAGTGREKLFF. The DNA for the CDR3 is TGTGCCACCAGCAGGGCCGGGACAGGGCGTGAAAAACTGTTTTTT.

This clone was found a few times. V gene TRBV11-1 combines with J gene TRBJ1-6; 10 bases are shared with TRBD1. J gave up 9 bases and V 3 bases, and 5 bases lay outside the gene matches. CDR3 length: 15 residues. The germline V gene encodes CDR1 SGHAT and CDR2 FQDESV (reference sequence). CDR3: CASSFRQGAGSPLHF. The DNA for the CDR3 is TGTGCCAGCAGCTTCCGACAGGGGGCGGGTTCACCCCTCCACTTT.

This rearrangement joins TRBV5-1 to TRBJ1-1, with 7 bases that match TRBD1. The CDR3 runs 17 residues. Looked up from germline, CDR1 is SGHRS and CDR2 is YFSETQ. J gave up 5 bases and V 3 bases, and 16 bases lay outside the gene matches. The CDR3 nucleotides are TGCGCCAGCAGCTCCTACAGGGGCTCGTCCAACCCAACTGAAGCTTTCTTT. Translation gives CASSSYRGSSNPTEAFF.